This TCR beta chain was recorded in a study of blood T cells in healthy people across ages. The overall study: Per every two T cells, about one barcoded beta molecule was captured by template switching.

Primed by a sample-barcoded 5' primer and a J-beta primer mix, a second PCR proceeded for 7 to 11 cycles. In TCRdb, the 5' RACE reads were re-called with MiXCR into one record per CDR3 protein. The table includes about 1 million distinct CDR3 sequences, less than 50% detected once. CDR1 and CDR2 (germline): SGHAT, FQNNGV. V was cut by 3 bases and J by 12 bases, with 18 bases left in between. CDR3 size: 14 residues. Findings and limits, study-wide: Relative to aged donors, long-lived donors carried more naive CD4+ cells and displayed higher diversity. TCR beta diversity correlated strongly with naive T cell percentage. CMV status of donors was not determined, possibly confounding expanded clonotype changes.

Turning to this clonotype: Its antigen is not identified.

Sequenced material: blood. This TCR was recovered from a woman aged 55-70 years in good health. The V and J genes are TRBV11-2 and TRBJ2-1; possibly TRBD2 for D (6 bases). The CDR3: CASSFGDSGRTQFF. The DNA of the CDR3 is TGTGCCAGCAGCTTCGGGGACTCTGGACGAACGCAGTTCTTC.